The entry that follows covers one TCR beta chain sequence. The antigen remains undetermined. There are 13 residues in the CDR3. The V end lost 5 bases, the J end lost 11 bases, and 18 bases lay between the germline ends. Per the germline V gene, CDR1 is MNHEY and CDR2 is SVGAGI. The study treated chemo-refractory metastatic non-small-cell lung cancer patients with focal radiation plus ipilimumab CTLA-4 blockade. The sample is drawn from a study of radiotherapy plus CTLA-4 blockade in lung cancer. Study overall: With roughly a third of patients having disease control, objective responses were seen in under 20%.

The study's findings and limits: Early clone dynamics of blood T cells, plus interferon-beta, reportedly predicted response best. TCR clones from tumors expanded in blood after radiotherapy plus ipilimumab.

The assay was immunoSEQ multiplex PCR, and TCRdb's table has in-frame clones only and misses some. The sample has 85,000 to 90,000 clones; around 86% are singletons. The origin of this receptor is a human donor with non-small cell lung cancer that progressed on radiotherapy plus ipilimumab. This sample comprised peripheral blood, obtained from a patient treated with radiotherapy plus ipilimumab. The gene calls are TRBV6-5 and TRBJ1-1, with a possible D match to TRBD1 (5 bases). CDR3 protein: CASSPRAGGRAFF. The CDR3 coding sequence is TGTGCCAGCAGTCCCAGGGCCGGCGGTAGGGCTTTCTTT.